The entry below gives a single T cell receptor (beta chain) sequence along with its context. This record belongs to a study of blood T cell repertoires in COVID-19. As handled by the study authors: The authors estimated nucleated cell counts from reference gene primer amplification. Produced via immunoSEQ multiplex PCR; TCRdb's table is partial and in-frame only. The D gene and trimming were derived from the DNA, and the V and J assignments and clone size from that table. The sample includes 210,000 or so clones, about four fifths seen only once; the top ten take under 2%. The TCR was taken from a man in his sixties who had recovered from COVID-19. Source material: PBMCs or T cells enriched from blood (not recorded which).

The CDR3 bases are TGTGCCAGCAGTGAACAGGGGGCGAACACTGAAGCTTTCTTT. Protein: CASSEQGANTEAFF. The gene calls are TRBV2 and TRBJ1-1; 8 bases fit TRBD1. CDR1 and CDR2 (germline): SNHLY, FYNNEI. The J segment lost 1 base and the V segment lost 2 bases, leaving 0 bases of the junction unmatched. The length of the CDR3 is 14 residues.